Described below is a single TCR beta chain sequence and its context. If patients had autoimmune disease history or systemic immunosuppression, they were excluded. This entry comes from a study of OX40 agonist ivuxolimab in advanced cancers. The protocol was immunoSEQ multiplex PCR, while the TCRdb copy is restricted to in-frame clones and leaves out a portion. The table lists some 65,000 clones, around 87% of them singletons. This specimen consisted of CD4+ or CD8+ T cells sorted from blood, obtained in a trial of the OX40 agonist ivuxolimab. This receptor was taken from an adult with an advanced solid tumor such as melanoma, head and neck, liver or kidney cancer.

This CDR3 reads CASTLLGRASGSPSNEQFF. The CDR3 nucleotides read TGTGCCAGCACCCTCTTGGGTAGGGCTAGCGGGAGCCCCTCCAATGAGCAGTTCTTC. The chain is built from TRBV28 and TRBJ2-1, with 10 bases lining up with TRBD2. Per germline, CDR1 MDHEN and CDR2 SYDVKM. Losses at the gene ends were 7 bases for V and 6 bases for J; bases not matched to a gene: 21. The CDR3 extends over 19 amino acids.